This TCR beta chain was recorded in a study of blood T cell repertoires in COVID-19. The overall study: Sites across the United States, Italy and Spain contributed samples from acute and convalescent COVID-19. Sources were T cells, B-cell-depleted T cells, or PBMCs; the material itself was cDNA or gDNA.

Enrollment of patients from Seattle took place during active infection, with longitudinal follow-up. Data came from immunoSEQ multiplex PCR; TCRdb stores just in-frame clones and leaves some out. The table shows under 300,000 clones, with 85% to 90% occurring only once. Between the trimmed V and J ends, which lost 8 bases and 4 bases, there was a span of 20 bases. Germline CDR1 and CDR2: SNHLY and FYNNEI. The CDR3 contains 15 residues. Sequencing was performed on peripheral blood. V is TRBV2 and J is TRBJ1-1; no reliable D call. The receptor was isolated from a woman in her sixties or seventies with COVID-19, enrolled during active disease. The CDR3 sequence: CASARGPGIGTEAFF. CDR3 bases: TGTGCCAGCGCTCGAGGTCCGGGTATTGGCACTGAAGCTTTCTTT.